The 12 T cell receptor beta chains below all came from one sample that was sequenced in a study of cytomegalovirus exposure and HLA in healthy donors. The PCR contained 60 Vbeta and 13 Jbeta primers. Sequenced by immunoSEQ multiplex PCR; TCRdb stores in-frame clones only, minus some. The sample records around 130,000 clones, about 80% being singletons. What was sequenced was PBMCs. These receptor sequences come from a man under 40 in good health and CMV-seronegative.

This rearrangement joins TRBV5-1 to TRBJ2-7; TRBD1 might be the D (6 bases). Germline V gives CDR1 SGHRS, CDR2 YFSETQ. V gave up 0 bases and J gave up 6 bases, with 10 bases separating them. The CDR3 contains 13 residues. The CDR3: CASSLDRAAEQYF. The CDR3 DNA is TGCGCCAGCAGCTTGGACAGGGCAGCCGAGCAGTACTTC.

This clone was seen only a few times. The V gene is TRBV5-1, the J gene TRBJ2-1; TRBD2 matches 11 bases. This CDR3 spans 15 amino acids. The J segment lost 8 bases and the V segment lost 0 bases, leaving 4 bases of the junction unmatched. Germline CDR1 reads SGHRS; CDR2 reads YFSETQ. CDR3 sequence reads: CASSLAPLAGDEQFF. CDR3 in DNA: TGCGCCAGCAGCTTGGCCCCACTAGCGGGAGATGAGCAGTTCTTC. The variable domain in full, with the rest retrieved from reference TRBV5-1 and TRBJ2-1, is KAGVTQTPRYLIKTRGQQVTLSCSPISGHRSVSWYQQTPGQGLQFLFEYFSETQRNKGNFPGRFSGRQFSNSRSEMNVSTLELGDSALYLCASSLAPLAGDEQFFGPGTRLTVL.

This chain connects TRBV6-5 to TRBJ1-3; 8 nucleotides match TRBD1. Germline V lookup: CDR1 MNHEY, CDR2 SVGAGI. The CDR3 loop spans 16 amino acids. Trimming cost V 0 bases and J 4 bases; bases outside gene matches: 5. CDR3 sequence reads: CASSYSQGAHGNTIYF. CDR3 DNA: TGTGCCAGCAGTTACTCGCAGGGGGCGCACGGAAACACCATATATTTT.

The gene calls are TRBV13 and TRBJ2-1; tentative D call: TRBD2 (6 bases). CDR1 PRHDT and CDR2 FYEKMQ come from the germline V gene (reference sequence). This CDR3 comprises 15 residues. Trimming left V 6 bases short and J 4 bases short, with 16 bases between. CDR3 DNA: TGTGCCAGCAGGGTCGCCGGGGGAATTTACAATGAGCAGTTCTTC. Its protein is CASRVAGGIYNEQFF.

This clone was seen a few times. The chain carries TRBV2 and TRBJ1-5, with D possibly matching TRBD1 (5 bases). Germline V gives CDR1 SNHLY, CDR2 FYNNEI. This CDR3 is built from 12 residues. V lost 8 bases to trimming and J lost 4 bases, with 9 bases between them. The CDR3: CASGGVNQPQHF. CDR3 bases: TGTGCCAGCGGAGGGGTTAATCAGCCCCAGCATTTT.

The rearrangement uses TRBV19 and TRBJ2-7, with TRBD1 matching 10 bases. Germline V gene sequence: CDR1 LNHDA, CDR2 SQIVND (reference sequence). CDR3 length: 15 amino acids. Trimming took 7 bases from V and 3 from J; bases not matched to a gene: 9. The CDR3 bases are TGTGCCAGTAAGTTCGGGACAGGGGAATTCTACGAGCAGTACTTC. Its translation: CASKFGTGEFYEQYF.

The gene calls are TRBV19 and TRBJ2-5; 11 nucleotides line up with TRBD2. The J call is doubtful: the DNA matches TRBJ2-7 better. Per germline, CDR1 LNHDA and CDR2 SQIVND (reference sequence). The length of the CDR3 is 14 residues. In DNA, the CDR3 is TGTGCCAGTAGCCCGGGACTAGCGGACTACGAGCAGTACTTC. Amino acid sequence: CASSPGLADYEQYF.

This clone has only one observation. V is TRBV28 and J is TRBJ2-3, with 13 bases lining up with TRBD2. Germline V lookup: CDR1 MDHEN, CDR2 SYDVKM. The V and J ends lost 5 bases and 3 bases, in that order; junction bases with no gene match: 5. The CDR3 has 16 amino acids. For the CDR3, the DNA is TGTGCCAGCAGTATCCGGACTAGCGGGGGTACAGATACGCAGTATTTT. Translating gives CASSIRTSGGTDTQYF.

The rearrangement joins TRBV30 to TRBJ2-1, with D possibly being TRBD2 (6 bases). Germline V CDR1 and CDR2: GTSNPN, SVGIG (reference sequence). The CDR3 totals 11 residues. The V end lost 2 bases, the J end lost 12 bases, and 11 bases lay between the germline ends. CDR3 in amino acids: CAWSTGVSQFF. CDR3 bases: TGTGCCTGGAGTACGGGAGTGTCGCAGTTCTTC.

With respect to this clone: A junction end diverges from the germline sequence, so it may reflect a read error. The V gene is TRBV27, the J gene TRBJ1-5, with unresolved D. Looked up from germline, CDR1 is MNHEY and CDR2 is SMNVEV (reference sequence). The CDR3 covers 13 residues. CDR3 DNA: TGTGCCAGCAGTTTAGGGCCCAATCAGCCCCAGAATTTT. This codes for CASSLGPNQPQNF.

CDR3 DNA: TGTGCCAGCAGGAAGACAGGGATCGGATTATATGTGCGTCAGCCCCAGCATTTT. It encodes CASRKTGIGLYVRQPQHF. V usage is TRBV28 and J usage is TRBJ1-5, with TRBD1 identical over 7 bases. The CDR3 has 18 residues. V lost 6 bases, J lost 6 bases, and 20 bases stayed unmatched. CDR1 and CDR2 from the germline V gene are MDHEN and SYDVKM.

This rearrangement joins TRBV7-9 to TRBJ2-7, with D perhaps matching TRBD2 (7 bases). CDR1 and CDR2 from the germline V gene are SEHNR and FQNEAQ (reference sequence). This CDR3 has 16 residues. V was shortened by 4 bases and J by 3 bases, with 19 bases between the two germline ends. In DNA, the CDR3 is TGTGCCAGCAGCTCGAATAGTAGGGGGGGGATCTACGAGCAGTACTTC. Protein: CASSSNSRGGIYEQYF.